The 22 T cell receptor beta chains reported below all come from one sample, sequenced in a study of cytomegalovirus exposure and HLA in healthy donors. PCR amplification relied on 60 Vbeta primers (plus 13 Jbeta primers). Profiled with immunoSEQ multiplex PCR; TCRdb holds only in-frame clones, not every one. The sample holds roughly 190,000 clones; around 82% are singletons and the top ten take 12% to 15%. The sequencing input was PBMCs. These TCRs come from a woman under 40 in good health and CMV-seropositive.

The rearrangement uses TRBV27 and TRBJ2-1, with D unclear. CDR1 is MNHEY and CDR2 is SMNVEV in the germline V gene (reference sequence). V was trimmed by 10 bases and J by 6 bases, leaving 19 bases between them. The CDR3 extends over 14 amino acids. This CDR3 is CATAQGVPSNEQFF. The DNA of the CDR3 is TGTGCCACCGCCCAAGGAGTTCCGAGCAATGAGCAGTTCTTC.

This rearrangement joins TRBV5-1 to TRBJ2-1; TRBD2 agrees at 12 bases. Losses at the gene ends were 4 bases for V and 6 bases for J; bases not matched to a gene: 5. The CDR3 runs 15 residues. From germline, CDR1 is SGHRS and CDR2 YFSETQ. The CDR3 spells CASSGLAGRGNEQFF. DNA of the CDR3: TGCGCCAGCAGCGGACTAGCGGGAAGAGGCAATGAGCAGTTCTTC.

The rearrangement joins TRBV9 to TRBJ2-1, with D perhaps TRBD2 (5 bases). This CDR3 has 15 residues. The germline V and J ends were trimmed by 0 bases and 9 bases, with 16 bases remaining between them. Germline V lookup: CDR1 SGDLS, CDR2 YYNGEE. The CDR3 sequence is CASSVGPSRVGEQFF. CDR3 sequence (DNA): TGTGCCAGCAGCGTAGGCCCGTCGCGGGTGGGTGAGCAGTTCTTC.

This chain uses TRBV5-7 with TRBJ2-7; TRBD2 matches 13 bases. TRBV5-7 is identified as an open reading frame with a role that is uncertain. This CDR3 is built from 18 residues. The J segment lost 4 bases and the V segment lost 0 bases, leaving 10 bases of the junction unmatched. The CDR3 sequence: CASSLVTSGGEEGYEQYF. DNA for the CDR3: TGTGCCAGCAGCTTGGTAACTAGCGGGGGGGAGGAGGGGTACGAGCAGTACTTC.

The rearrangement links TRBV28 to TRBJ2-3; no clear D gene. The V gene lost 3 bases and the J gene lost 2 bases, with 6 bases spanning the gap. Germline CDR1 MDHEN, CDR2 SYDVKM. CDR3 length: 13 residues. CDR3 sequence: CASSFPNTDTQYF. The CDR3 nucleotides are TGTGCCAGCAGTTTCCCAAACACAGATACGCAGTATTTT.

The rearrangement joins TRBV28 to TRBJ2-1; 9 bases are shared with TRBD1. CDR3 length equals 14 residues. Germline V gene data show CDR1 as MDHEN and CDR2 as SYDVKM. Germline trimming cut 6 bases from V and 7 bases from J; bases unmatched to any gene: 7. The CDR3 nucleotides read TGTGCCAGCAGGGATCGGACAGGGGTTAATGAGCAGTTCTTC. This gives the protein CASRDRTGVNEQFF.

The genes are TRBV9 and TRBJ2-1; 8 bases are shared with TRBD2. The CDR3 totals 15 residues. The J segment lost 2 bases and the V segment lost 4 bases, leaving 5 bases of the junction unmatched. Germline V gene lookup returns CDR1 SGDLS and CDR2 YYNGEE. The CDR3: CASSPGGVTYNEQFF. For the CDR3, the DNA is TGTGCCAGCAGCCCGGGGGGGGTTACCTACAATGAGCAGTTCTTC.

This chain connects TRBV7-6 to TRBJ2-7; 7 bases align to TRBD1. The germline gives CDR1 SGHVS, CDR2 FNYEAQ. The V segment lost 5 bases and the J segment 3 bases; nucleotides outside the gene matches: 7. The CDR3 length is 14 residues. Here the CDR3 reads CASSLGTANYEQYF. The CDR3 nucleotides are TGTGCCAGCAGCCTTGGGACAGCGAACTACGAGCAGTACTTC.

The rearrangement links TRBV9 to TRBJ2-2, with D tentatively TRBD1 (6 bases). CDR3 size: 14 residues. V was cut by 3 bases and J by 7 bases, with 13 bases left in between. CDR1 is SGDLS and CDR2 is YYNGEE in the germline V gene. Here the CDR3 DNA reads TGTGCCAGCAGCGGGGTTGGGGGCCACGGGGAGCTGTTTTTT. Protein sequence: CASSGVGGHGELFF.

CDR3 in DNA: TGTGCCAGCAGCCTCGCCGGGACAGGGGCGTACGAGCAGTACTTC. Translating gives CASSLAGTGAYEQYF. The chain employs TRBV27 and TRBJ2-5, with 10 positions matching TRBD1. The J call is doubtful: the DNA matches TRBJ2-7 better. The CDR3 totals 15 residues. Germline CDR1 reads MNHEY; CDR2 reads SMNVEV (reference sequence).

This CDR3 is CAWGDSAYEQYF. Here the CDR3 DNA reads TGTGCCTGGGGGGACTCCGCCTACGAGCAGTACTTC. The chain carries TRBV30 and TRBJ2-7; tentatively, D is TRBD2 (6 bases). This CDR3 region has 12 residues. Germline CDR1 reads GTSNPN; CDR2 reads SVGIG (reference sequence). V lost 5 bases and J lost 2, with 10 bases in between.

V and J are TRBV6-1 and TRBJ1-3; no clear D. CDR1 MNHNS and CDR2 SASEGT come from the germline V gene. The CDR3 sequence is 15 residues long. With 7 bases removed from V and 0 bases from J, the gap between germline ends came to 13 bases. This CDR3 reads CASNLGLYSGNTIYF. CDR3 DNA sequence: TGTGCCAGCAACCTGGGCCTATACTCTGGAAACACCATATATTTT.

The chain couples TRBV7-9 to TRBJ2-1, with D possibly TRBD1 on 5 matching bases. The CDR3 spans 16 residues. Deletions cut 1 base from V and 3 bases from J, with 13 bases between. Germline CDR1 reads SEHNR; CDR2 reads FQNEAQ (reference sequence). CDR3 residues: CASSLGYRIYYNEQFF. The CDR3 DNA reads TGTGCCAGCAGCTTAGGGTACAGGATCTACTACAATGAGCAGTTCTTC.

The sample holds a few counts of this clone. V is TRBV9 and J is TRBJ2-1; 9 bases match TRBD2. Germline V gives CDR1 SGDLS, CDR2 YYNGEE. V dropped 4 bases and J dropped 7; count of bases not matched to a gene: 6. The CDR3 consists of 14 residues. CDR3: CASSLRTSENEQFF. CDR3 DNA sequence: TGTGCCAGCAGCCTACGGACTAGCGAGAATGAGCAGTTCTTC.

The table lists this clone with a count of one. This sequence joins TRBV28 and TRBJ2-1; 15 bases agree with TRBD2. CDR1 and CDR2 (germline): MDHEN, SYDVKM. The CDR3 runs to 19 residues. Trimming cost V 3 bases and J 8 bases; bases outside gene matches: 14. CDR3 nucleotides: TGTGCCAGCAGTTTCGTGGCGCACTCGGGGACTAGCGGGAGGTATGAGCAGTTCTTC. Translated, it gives CASSFVAHSGTSGRYEQFF. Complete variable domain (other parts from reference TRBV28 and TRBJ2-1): DVKVTQSSRYLVKRTGEKVFLECVQDMDHENMFWYRQDPGLGLRLIYFSYDVKMKEKGDIPEGYSVSREKKERFSLILESASTNQTSMYLCASSFVAHSGTSGRYEQFFGPGTRLTVL.

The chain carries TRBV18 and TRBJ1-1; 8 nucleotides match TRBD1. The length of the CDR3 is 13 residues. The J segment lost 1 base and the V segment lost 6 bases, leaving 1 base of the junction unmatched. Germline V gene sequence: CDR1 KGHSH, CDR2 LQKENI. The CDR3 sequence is CASSDRANTEAFF. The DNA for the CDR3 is TGTGCCAGCTCGGACAGGGCGAACACTGAAGCTTTCTTT.

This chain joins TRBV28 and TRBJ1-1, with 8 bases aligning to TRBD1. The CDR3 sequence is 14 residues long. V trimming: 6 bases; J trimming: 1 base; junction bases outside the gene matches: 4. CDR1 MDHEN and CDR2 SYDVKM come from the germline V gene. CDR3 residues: CASSQDRENTEAFF. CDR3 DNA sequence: TGTGCCAGCAGCCAGGACAGGGAGAACACTGAAGCTTTCTTT. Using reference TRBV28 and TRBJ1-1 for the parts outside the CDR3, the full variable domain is DVKVTQSSRYLVKRTGEKVFLECVQDMDHENMFWYRQDPGLGLRLIYFSYDVKMKEKGDIPEGYSVSREKKERFSLILESASTNQTSMYLCASSQDRENTEAFFGQGTRLTVV.

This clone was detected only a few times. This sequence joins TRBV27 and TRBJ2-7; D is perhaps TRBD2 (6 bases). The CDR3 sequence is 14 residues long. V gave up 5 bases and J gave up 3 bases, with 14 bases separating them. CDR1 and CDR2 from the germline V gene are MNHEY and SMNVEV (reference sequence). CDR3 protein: CASSTGGHNYEQYF. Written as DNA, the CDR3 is TGTGCCAGCAGTACTGGAGGGCACAACTACGAGCAGTACTTC.

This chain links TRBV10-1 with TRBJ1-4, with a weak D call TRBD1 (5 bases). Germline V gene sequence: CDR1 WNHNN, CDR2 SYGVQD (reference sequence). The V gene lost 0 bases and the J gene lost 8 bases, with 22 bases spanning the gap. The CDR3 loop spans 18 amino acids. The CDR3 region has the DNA TGCGCCAGCAGTGAGTCGCCGTCCCGATCAGGGATGGGGGAAAAACTGTTTTTT. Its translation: CASSESPSRSGMGEKLFF.

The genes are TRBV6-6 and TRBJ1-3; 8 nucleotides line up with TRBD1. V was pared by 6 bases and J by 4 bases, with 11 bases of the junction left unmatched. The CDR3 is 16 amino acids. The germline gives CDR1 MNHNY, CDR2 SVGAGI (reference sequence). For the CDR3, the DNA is TGTGCCAGCAGCTCCGCTCGGACAGGGTTGGGAAACACCATATATTTT. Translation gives CASSSARTGLGNTIYF.

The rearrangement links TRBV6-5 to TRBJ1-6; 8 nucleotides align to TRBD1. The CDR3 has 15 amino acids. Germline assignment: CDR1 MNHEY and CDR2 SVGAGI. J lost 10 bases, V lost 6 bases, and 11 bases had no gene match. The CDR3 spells CASRHTGGEESPLHF. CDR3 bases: TGTGCCAGCAGGCATACAGGGGGAGAGGAGTCACCCCTCCACTTT.

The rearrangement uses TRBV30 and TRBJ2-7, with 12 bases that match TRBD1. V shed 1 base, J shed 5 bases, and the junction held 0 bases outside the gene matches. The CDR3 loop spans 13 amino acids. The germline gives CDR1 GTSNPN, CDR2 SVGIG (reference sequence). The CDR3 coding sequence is TGTGCCTGGAGTGGGGACAGGGGGCACGAGCAGTACTTC. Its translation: CAWSGDRGHEQYF.